The present TCR beta chain was sequenced within a study of T cell changes during pregnancy in multiple sclerosis. This CDR3 spans 15 amino acids. Germline lookup yields CDR1 MGHRA and CDR2 YSYEKL. V was clipped by 4 bases and J by 1 base, with 14 bases between them. This clone was counted once. Data came from immunoSEQ multiplex PCR; TCRdb stores just in-frame clones and leaves some out. This table holds roughly 11,000 clones, more than 75% found once. Material: CD8+ T cells from peripheral blood mononuclear cells, obtained after pregnancy. The source is a female donor in good health, enrolled as a control in a pregnancy study. The V call is TRBV4-1, the J call TRBJ2-7, with D tentatively TRBD1 (5 bases). The DNA of the CDR3 is TGCGCCAGCAGCCCTGCGGACACTTTGTCCTACGAGCAGTACTTC. Translated, it gives CASSPADTLSYEQYF.